This T cell receptor (beta chain) is from a study of shared clonotypes between healthy human individuals (dated by TCRdb to between 2020 and 2021). With respect to the entire study: The cohort comprised a couple of women and a few men aged 18 to 49 years. To estimate repertoire size and how much clonotypes are shared between individuals, the study performed deep sequencing of blood TCR repertoires from a handful of healthy adults. For each donor, three plates each were used for CD4 naive and CD4 memory, two plates were used for CD8 naive, and one plate was used for CD8 memory. To increase sequencing depth and limit assay-specific biases, different laboratories used diverse techniques to prepare libraries and sequence TCR repertoires. Between about 0.9 and 9 billion PBMCs per donor were obtained by leukapheresis.

The V and J ends are trimmed by 2 bases and 7 bases, leaving 9 bases between them. Inclusive of the bounding cysteine and phenylalanine, the CDR3 is 12 residues long. Here the CDR3 DNA is all that survives: 36 bases in frame from base 1. From the germline V gene, CDR1 is SGHAT and CDR2 is FQNNGV. Using the deep immunoSEQ assay, TCR CDR3 regions were amplified from genomic DNA by multiplex PCR. Extracted genomic DNA from each cell subset was spread evenly across all wells of several immunoSEQ 96-well plates, with each plate serving as a replicate. Each replicate PCR for sorted subsets received roughly 0.2 ug genomic DNA, equal to some 32,000 T cell genomes. Purified libraries were measured with a Qubit 3.0 fluorometer, size-checked on a Bioanalyzer 2100, and measured again with the KAPA Library Quantification kit. Each immunoSEQ 96-well plate was sequenced on its own single-read 150-cycle Illumina NextSeq 550 flow cell. As for the authors' bioinformatics: Because the immunoSEQ output held only junctional sequences and lacked quality scores, the filtering could not match the filtering applied to full-length reads. To assign V/J genes and CDR3, sequences were annotated using PyIR, a Python wrapper for IgBLAST v1.9, with IMGT germline references. Reads were removed for weak V/J assignments (E-value above 1e-6), missing CDR3, stop codons, out-of-frame junctions, or ambiguous translated residues. V3J clonotypes were defined as sequences sharing an identical inferred V gene, J gene, and CDR3 amino acid sequence. Percentage overlap between repertoires was computed as shared unique clonotypes divided by the size of the smaller repertoire. Richness of each repertoire was evaluated using RTK rarefaction, the Chao1 estimator, and Recon v2.1 estimates of unobserved clonotypes. Generation probabilities for all TCRbeta clonotypes obtained by the gDNA method from several donors were computed using OLGA. TCRdb took over this immuneACCESS table, retaining in-frame rearrangements with V and J assigned. Such tables are incomplete; in checked studies, under half of the missing clones stem from an unresolved V gene, and the remainder is unexplained. That table is the source of V, J and clone size, and D and trimming were worked out from the DNA. Across this sample there are 550,000 to 850,000 clones, with just under 75% seen only once. The ten most abundant clones make up under 2% of the sample.

In the case of this clone: The antigen this receptor binds is unknown. One base away there is no much larger clone; base qualities are not given.

Donors were healthy HIV-negative adults with no recently reported acute infections or vaccinations. All donors were Caucasian adults living in Nashville, Tennessee, USA. CD4+ T cells were enriched through magnetic negative selection, after which naive cells were positively selected on CD45RA and the remaining negative fraction served as the memory subset. Blood was obtained by leukapheresis, after which PBMCs were separated by Ficoll-Histopaque density gradient centrifugation and cryopreserved in liquid nitrogen vapor phase. Purity and quantity of every magnetically sorted T cell population were checked by analytical flow cytometry. Genomic DNA was isolated from each sorted fraction and quantified by UV absorbance on a Nanodrop 2000c. On the study overall, not on this receptor specifically: Across a few donors, approximately 5% of naive CD4, around 3.5% of naive CD8, approximately 2.5% of memory CD4, and roughly 0.4% of memory CD8 clonotypes were shared. Incomplete sequencing was indicated by rarefaction of sorted-subset datasets, despite the large sequencing depth. Compared with non-shared clonotypes, the clonotypes found in all four sorted-subset donors had higher generation probabilities. Based on pairwise subsampling, the degree of clonotype sharing among donors was expected to be affected by sequencing depth. Sampling was restricted to blood, and TCR repertoires in tissue are likely to differ from TCR repertoires in blood. Because the study included a small number of donors, the genetic and exposure-history diversity represented was limited. Larger estimated clonotype richness was generally found for naive subsets than for memory subsets.

The TCR comes from a woman aged 25 to 39 in good health. The sequencing sample was made of memory CD4+ T cells sorted from blood. Interpreted using the paper, the cell subset or site label stands for: CD45RA-negative fraction. The rearranged chain carries TRBV11-2 and TRBJ2-7; no confident D gene assignment can be made. The DNA reads as follows: TGTGCCAGCAGCTTAACAGCTAGGGAGCAGTACTTC. Translated, this is CASSLTAREQYF.